One and the same sample provided the 30 T cell receptor beta chains below, sequenced in a study of blood T cell repertoires in COVID-19. TCRdb's table, derived via immunoSEQ multiplex PCR, lists solely in-frame clones and lacks some. The profile covers about 360,000 clones, with around four fifths appearing a single time and approximately 3.1% taken by the ten largest. Sequenced material: peripheral blood. The receptor source for this set is a man aged 25 to 40 with active or convalescent COVID-19.

This chain links TRBV7-8 with TRBJ1-2, with D possibly TRBD1 on 6 matching bases. Germline CDR1 is SGHVS and CDR2 is FQNEAQ. The CDR3 totals 13 residues. V was shortened by 5 bases and J by 6 bases, with 13 bases between the two germline ends. The CDR3 loop is CASSPAGADGYTF. The CDR3, as DNA: TGTGCCAGCAGCCCAGCGGGGGCAGATGGCTACACCTTC. The full variable domain, completed using reference TRBV7-8 and TRBJ1-2, is GAGVSQSPRYKVAKRGQDVALRCDPISGHVSLFWYQQALGQGPEFLTYFQNEAQLDKSGLPSDRFFAERPEGSVSTLKIQRTQQEDSAVYLCASSPAGADGYTFGSGTRLTVV.

The chain is built from TRBV4-2 and TRBJ2-3; 7 nucleotides match TRBD2. With V trimmed by 0 bases and J by 2 bases, 5 bases remained unmatched. Germline-derived CDR1 and CDR2 are LGHNA and YNFKEQ. CDR3 size: 16 residues. The DNA of the CDR3 is TGTGCCAGCAGCCAAGAAGGGAGCGGGGTCACAGATACGCAGTATTTT. It yields the protein CASSQEGSGVTDTQYF.

The CDR3 region has the DNA TGCGCCAGCAGCCAAGATAAGGGGTCACCCCTCCACTTT. Its protein is CASSQDKGSPLHF. The rearrangement links TRBV4-3 to TRBJ1-6; a possible D gene is TRBD1 (5 bases). Germline CDR1 LGHNA, CDR2 YSLEER. The CDR3 totals 13 residues. Deletions cut 0 bases from V and 10 bases from J, with 7 bases between.

The gene calls are TRBV19 and TRBJ2-3, with D possibly being TRBD1 (6 bases). Per the germline V gene, CDR1 is LNHDA and CDR2 is SQIVND (reference sequence). The CDR3 extends over 16 amino acids. Trimming removed 3 bases at V and 0 bases at J, with 13 bases between. The CDR3 sequence is CASSIQQGMSTDTQYF. CDR3 sequence (DNA): TGTGCCAGTAGTATCCAACAGGGAATGAGCACAGATACGCAGTATTTT.

V gene TRBV18 combines with J gene TRBJ2-7, with D maybe TRBD1 (6 bases). Germline CDR1 and CDR2: KGHSH and LQKENI. The V gene lost 6 bases and the J gene lost 10 bases, with 16 bases spanning the gap. The CDR3 runs 12 residues. Here the CDR3 DNA reads TGTGCCAGCTCTCTTGGTGGGGACACCCAGTACTTC. This sequence encodes CASSLGGDTQYF. Full variable domain (outside the CDR3, taken from reference TRBV18 and TRBJ2-7): NAGVMQNPRHLVRRRGQEARLRCSPMKGHSHVYWYRQLPEEGLKFMVYLQKENIIDESGMPKERFSAEFPKEGPSILRIQQVVRGDSAAYFCASSLGGDTQYFGPGTRLTVT.

The genes are TRBV2 and TRBJ1-5; the D gene is possibly TRBD1 (5 bases). Between the trimmed V and J ends, which lost 7 bases and 3 bases, there was a span of 13 bases. Germline CDR1 and CDR2: SNHLY and FYNNEI. The CDR3 extends over 14 amino acids. The CDR3 loop is CASNQGGVNQPQHF. CDR3 DNA: TGTGCCAGCAACCAAGGAGGGGTCAATCAGCCCCAGCATTTT.

This chain connects TRBV6-5 to TRBJ2-3; perhaps TRBD1 as D (6 bases). From germline, CDR1 is MNHEY and CDR2 SVGAGI. The ends were cut back, 10 bases at V and 2 bases at J, with 19 bases in the middle. The CDR3 has 15 amino acids. CDR3 protein: CATTVTDRSTDTQYF. CDR3 DNA sequence: TGTGCCACTACAGTTACGGACAGATCCACAGATACGCAGTATTTT.

The chain combines TRBV5-1 with TRBJ2-1; 7 nucleotides line up with TRBD1. The CDR3 consists of 14 residues. V shed 3 bases and J 3 bases; nucleotides not matched to a gene: 3. CDR1 is SGHRS and CDR2 is YFSETQ in the germline V gene. The CDR3 DNA reads TGCGCCAGCAGCTCCCGGACAGGCTACAATGAGCAGTTCTTC. This sequence encodes CASSSRTGYNEQFF.

This chain connects TRBV4-2 to TRBJ2-3, with 8 nucleotides matching TRBD2. Germline V gene sequence: CDR1 LGHNA, CDR2 YNFKEQ. The CDR3 has 12 residues. After removal of 4 bases from V and 6 bases from J, the junction contained 0 bases not matched to a gene. The CDR3 spells CASSPGGDTQYF. CDR3 nucleotide sequence: TGTGCCAGCAGCCCGGGGGGGGATACGCAGTATTTT.

The CDR3 nucleotides are TGTGCCTGGAGGTCACAGTCTAGCAATCAGCCCCAGCATTTT. Encoded protein: CAWRSQSSNQPQHF. The V and J genes are TRBV30 and TRBJ1-5; no clear D gene. The V end was cut by 3 bases, the J end by 0 bases, with 9 bases between. The germline V gene encodes CDR1 GTSNPN and CDR2 SVGIG (reference sequence). The CDR3 sequence is 14 residues long.

The genes are TRBV10-3 and TRBJ1-3; D remains ambiguous. Trimming removed 4 bases from V and 0 bases from J, with 10 bases in between. Germline V gene data show CDR1 as ENHRY and CDR2 as SYGVKD. The CDR3 totals 15 residues. CDR3 bases: TGTGCCATCAGTGCTGTCCCGGGCTCTGGAAACACCATATATTTT. Its protein product is CAISAVPGSGNTIYF.

The chain carries TRBV19 and TRBJ2-7, with 8 bases that match TRBD1. J lost 3 bases, V lost 1 base, and 2 bases had no gene match. From germline, CDR1 is LNHDA and CDR2 SQIVND (reference sequence). The CDR3 has 14 amino acids. The CDR3 DNA follows: TGTGCCAGTAGTATAGGGACAGGGAACTACGAGCAGTACTTC. Translated: CASSIGTGNYEQYF.

The V and J genes are TRBV30 and TRBJ1-5; D is ambiguous. In germline, CDR1 is GTSNPN, CDR2 SVGIG (reference sequence). V lost 1 base to trimming and J lost 11 bases, with 12 bases between them. This CDR3 comprises 12 residues. The chain's CDR3 is CAWSAGEAAQHF. CDR3 sequence (DNA): TGTGCCTGGAGTGCTGGGGAAGCGGCCCAGCATTTT.

This chain links TRBV30 with TRBJ1-5; TRBD1 might be the D (6 bases). V gave up 3 bases and J gave up 4 bases, with 10 bases separating them. CDR1 is GTSNPN, CDR2 SVGIG, per germline (reference sequence). This CDR3 comprises 13 residues. The CDR3 is CAWRTGWNQPQHF. CDR3 DNA sequence: TGTGCCTGGAGGACAGGATGGAATCAGCCCCAGCATTTT.

The CDR3 here is CASRDRENGNTIYF. The CDR3, as DNA: TGTGCCAGCCGGGACAGGGAGAACGGAAACACCATATATTTT. The rearrangement joins TRBV7-9 to TRBJ1-3; TRBD1 agrees at 9 bases. CDR1 and CDR2 from the germline V gene are SEHNR and FQNEAQ (reference sequence). This CDR3 is 14 amino acids long. V shed 8 bases and J 4 bases; nucleotides not matched to a gene: 6.

The chain recombines TRBV7-9 with TRBJ1-2; D is unresolved. Germline CDR1 reads SEHNR; CDR2 reads FQNEAQ (reference sequence). Between the trimmed V and J ends, which lost 1 base and 1 base, there was a span of 10 bases. The CDR3 runs to 15 residues. CDR3 amino acids: CASSLGGSNNYGYTF. As DNA, the CDR3 is TGTGCCAGCAGCTTAGGCGGTTCAAATAACTATGGCTACACCTTC. The full variable domain, with the rest looked up from reference TRBV7-9 and TRBJ1-2, is DTGVSQNPRHKITKRGQNVTFRCDPISEHNRLYWYRQTLGQGPEFLTYFQNEAQLEKSRLLSDRFSAERPKGSFSTLEIQRTEQGDSAMYLCASSLGGSNNYGYTFGSGTRLTVV.

The genes are TRBV5-1 and TRBJ1-1; TRBD1 agrees at 10 bases. Trimming removed 4 bases from V and 0 bases from J; junction bases left unmatched: 6. The CDR3 contains 16 residues. Germline CDR1 is SGHRS and CDR2 is YFSETQ. CDR3 loop: CASSTRTGGMNTEAFF. CDR3 nucleotide sequence: TGCGCCAGCAGCACTCGGACAGGGGGAATGAACACTGAAGCTTTCTTT.

This clone was counted only a few times. This chain connects TRBV27 to TRBJ2-7; D is uncertain. The CDR3 totals 11 residues. CDR1 is MNHEY and CDR2 is SMNVEV in the germline V gene (reference sequence). Trimming pared 4 bases from V and 4 bases from J, leaving 5 bases between. The DNA of the CDR3 is TGTGCCAGCAGTTCCCGGTACGAGCAGTACTTC. It translates to CASSSRYEQYF.

J is TRBJ2-5 and V is TRBV11-2, with TRBD1 matching 7 bases. The CDR3 consists of 15 residues. Germline assignment: CDR1 SGHAT and CDR2 FQNNGV. V dropped 5 bases and J dropped 5; count of bases not matched to a gene: 11. The CDR3 bases are TGTGCCAGCAGCCTGAAGGGGGCATTAGGGGAGACCCAGTACTTC. Amino acids: CASSLKGALGETQYF.

This chain joins TRBV5-1 and TRBJ2-7; D is perhaps TRBD2 (6 bases). This CDR3 has 16 residues. V lost 0 bases and J lost 2, with 15 bases in between. The germline V gene encodes CDR1 SGHRS and CDR2 YFSETQ. The CDR3 DNA reads as TGCGCCAGCAGCTTGGTTAGCGGACGTCTCCCCTACGAGCAGTACTTC. It translates to CASSLVSGRLPYEQYF.

This clone was observed a single time. The CDR3 DNA sequence: TGTGCCAGCAGTCTGGGACAGGGGGAGGCCGCAACCTACGAGCAGTACTTC. It encodes CASSLGQGEAATYEQYF. The chain carries TRBV27 and TRBJ2-7, with 11 nucleotides matching TRBD1. Trimming cost V 5 bases and J 2 bases; bases outside gene matches: 11. The CDR3 length is 17 residues. CDR1 is MNHEY and CDR2 is SMNVEV in the germline V gene (reference sequence).

The chain combines TRBV5-8 with TRBJ1-1; maybe TRBD1 (6 bases). Germline assignment: CDR1 SGHTS and CDR2 YDEGEE. The CDR3 covers 14 residues. Trimming stripped 4 bases from V and 1 base from J, with 11 bases between. The DNA of the CDR3 is TGTGCCAGCAGCCCCACCAGGGGGAACACTGAAGCTTTCTTT. Its translation is CASSPTRGNTEAFF.

This clone has a single count. The rearrangement joins TRBV18 to TRBJ2-7, with D tentatively TRBD1 (6 bases). V dropped 4 bases and J dropped 6 bases, with 16 bases sitting between them. There are 14 residues in the CDR3. Germline loops: CDR1 KGHSH, CDR2 LQKENI. CDR3 coding DNA: TGTGCCAGCTCACAGGACAGACGTCGAGGCGAGCAGTACTTC. The encoded protein is CASSQDRRRGEQYF.

The rearrangement uses TRBV7-8 and TRBJ1-1; 8 bases fit TRBD1. CDR3 length equals 14 residues. The V segment lost 5 bases and the J segment 1 base; nucleotides outside the gene matches: 3. The germline V gene encodes CDR1 SGHVS and CDR2 FQNEAQ. The CDR3 nucleotides are TGTGCCAGCAGCCGGACAGGGAGGAACACTGAAGCTTTCTTT. It is translated as CASSRTGRNTEAFF. The variable domain in full, with the rest retrieved from reference TRBV7-8 and TRBJ1-1, is GAGVSQSPRYKVAKRGQDVALRCDPISGHVSLFWYQQALGQGPEFLTYFQNEAQLDKSGLPSDRFFAERPEGSVSTLKIQRTQQEDSAVYLCASSRTGRNTEAFFGQGTRLTVV.

Only a few counts were recorded for this clone. V usage is TRBV2 and J usage is TRBJ1-4, with D possibly matching TRBD1 (6 bases). Trimming took 6 bases from V and 8 from J, leaving 22 bases between them. Germline V lookup: CDR1 SNHLY, CDR2 FYNNEI. There are 16 residues in the CDR3. The CDR3 DNA reads TGTGCCAGCAGATTCCAAAGGGGGGGGCAGGACGAAAAACTGTTTTTT. It encodes CASRFQRGGQDEKLFF. Full variable domain (outside the CDR3, taken from reference TRBV2 and TRBJ1-4): EPEVTQTPSHQVTQMGQEVILRCVPISNHLYFYWYRQILGQKVEFLVSFYNNEISEKSEIFDDQFSVERPDGSNFTLKIRSTKLEDSAMYFCASRFQRGGQDEKLFFGSGTQLSVL.

J is TRBJ2-2 and V is TRBV7-6; 10 bases are shared with TRBD2. J gave up 1 base and V 4 bases, and 9 bases lay outside the gene matches. The CDR3 length is 18 residues. Germline lookup yields CDR1 SGHVS and CDR2 FNYEAQ. The CDR3, as DNA: TGTGCCAGCAGCTCAACCGGCCTAGCGGGAGTGAACACCGGGGAGCTGTTTTTT. It encodes CASSSTGLAGVNTGELFF.

The chain has TRBV18 and TRBJ2-5, with 9 bases aligning to TRBD1. V lost 4 bases, J lost 4 bases, and 7 bases stayed unmatched. In germline, CDR1 is KGHSH, CDR2 LQKENI. The CDR3 sequence is 15 residues long. The CDR3 sequence is CASSLPPGQGETQYF. CDR3 DNA: TGTGCCAGCTCACTACCACCGGGACAGGGAGAGACCCAGTACTTC.

The chain carries TRBV9 and TRBJ1-1; 7 nucleotides align to TRBD1. Trimming at V came to 4 bases and at J to 11 bases, leaving 8 bases not matched to a gene. In germline, CDR1 is SGDLS, CDR2 YYNGEE. The CDR3 runs to 12 residues. CDR3 sequence (DNA): TGTGCCAGCAGCAGCCCGGGACAGAGGGCTTTCTTT. Its protein product is CASSSPGQRAFF.

As regards this clone: The same CDR3 is also encoded by other DNA sequences in this sample. This rearrangement joins TRBV7-2 to TRBJ1-5; D unclear. CDR3 size: 13 residues. The V gene's germline CDR1 is SGHTA and CDR2 FQGNSA. Trimming stripped 1 base from V and 5 bases from J, with 6 bases between. The CDR3 is CASSLGAHQPQHF. Written as DNA, the CDR3 is TGTGCCAGCAGCTTAGGAGCCCATCAGCCCCAGCATTTT. Full variable domain (outside the CDR3, taken from reference TRBV7-2 and TRBJ1-5): GAGVSQSPSNKVTEKGKDVELRCDPISGHTALYWYRQSLGQGLEFLIYFQGNSAPDKSGLPSDRFSAERTGGSVSTLTIQRTQQEDSAVYLCASSLGAHQPQHFGDGTRLSIL.

The V gene is TRBV18, the J gene TRBJ1-1; the match to TRBD1 covers 9 bases. The CDR3 consists of 14 residues. Per germline, CDR1 KGHSH and CDR2 LQKENI. The V segment lost 3 bases and the J segment 7 bases; nucleotides outside the gene matches: 6. CDR3 bases: TGTGCCAGCTCACCCGACAGGGGGAAGGGTGAAGCTTTCTTT. Amino acids: CASSPDRGKGEAFF. Full variable domain (rest looked up from reference TRBV18 and TRBJ1-1): NAGVMQNPRHLVRRRGQEARLRCSPMKGHSHVYWYRQLPEEGLKFMVYLQKENIIDESGMPKERFSAEFPKEGPSILRIQQVVRGDSAAYFCASSPDRGKGEAFFGQGTRLTVV.